This T cell receptor beta chain was sequenced during a study of patients and donors after allogeneic stem cell transplantation. The trim removed 5 bases at V and 9 bases at J, leaving 3 bases unmatched. This CDR3 region has 11 residues. One entry per CDR3 protein, called by TCRdb with MiXCR from the RT-PCR reads. The sample lists about 960,000 distinct CDR3 sequences, more than 15% occurring once. Sequencing was performed on blood, either unsorted or a sorted T cell fraction (not recorded which). This chain connects TRBV12-3 or TRBV12-4 to TRBJ2-5; 7 bases are shared with TRBD2. The TCR was taken from a human donor who was either an allogeneic HSCT recipient or a stem cell or donor lymphocyte infusion donor (not recorded which). It is not recorded whose cells these are; they may come from a transplant donor. This CDR3 is CASSKAGPQYF. The CDR3 DNA reads TGTGCCAGCAGTAAAGCGGGGCCCCAGTACTTC.